This TCR beta chain was identified in a study of blood T cell repertoires in COVID-19. Study-wide context: The United States, Italy and Spain supplied acute and convalescent COVID-19 samples.

TCRdb's copy holds only in-frame clones and misses some; the assay was immunoSEQ multiplex PCR. The sample includes roughly 260,000 clones, 80% to 95% seen only once; the top ten take 2% to 3%. The CDR3 runs 16 residues. Losses at the gene ends were 1 base for V and 3 bases for J; bases not matched to a gene: 5. The germline V gene encodes CDR1 SEHNR and CDR2 FQNEAQ (reference sequence). The chain carries TRBV7-9 and TRBJ1-3; the match to TRBD1 covers 8 bases. This clonotype originated in a person aged 18-35 years with COVID-19, enrolled during active disease. Specimen: peripheral blood. Here the CDR3 reads CASSLDGQGSGNTIYF. CDR3 coding DNA: TGTGCCAGCAGCTTAGACGGACAGGGTAGTGGAAACACCATATATTTT.